The entry that follows covers one T cell receptor beta chain sequence. What it binds is not known. The run of the v3.0 immunoSEQ assay was at survey level. Produced via immunoSEQ multiplex PCR; TCRdb's table is partial and in-frame only. The data hold under 30,000 clones, with roughly 80% observed a single time. The record originates from a study of long-term antiretroviral therapy in people with HIV. Findings and limits, study-wide: Relative to control repertoires, HIV repertoires exhibited narrower CDR3 length ranges. Even long-term ART left TRB diversity below transplant donor controls, despite gains. All time points showed a repertoire dominated by clones expanded before ART.

The sequence was obtained from a woman in her 30s with HIV. Sequencing was performed on unsorted PBMCs, taken 1.1 years before starting antiretroviral therapy.

The CDR3 protein is CASSDAGAGRRDTQYF. CDR3 coding DNA: TGTGCCAGCAGCGATGCTGGGGCAGGGAGGCGAGATACGCAGTATTTT. The genes are TRBV5-5 and TRBJ2-3; D is possibly TRBD2 (6 bases). The CDR3 runs 16 residues. V was shortened by 4 bases and J by 5 bases, with 20 bases between the two germline ends. CDR1 SGHKS and CDR2 YYEKEE come from the germline V gene (reference sequence).